The next 2 T cell receptor beta chains were all read from a single sample in a study of STAT5B mutations in CD4+ large granular lymphocyte leukemia. Some clones are missing from TCRdb's copy, which holds only in-frame ones; the method was immunoSEQ multiplex PCR. Among roughly 25,000 clones listed, 70% to 80% were seen once. Source material: CD4+ T cells from blood buffy coats. The receptors here all came from a human donor in good health.

The chain carries TRBV5-1 and TRBJ2-7; the match to TRBD2 covers 10 bases. V shed 0 bases, J shed 6 bases, and the junction held 6 bases outside the gene matches. Germline loops: CDR1 SGHRS, CDR2 YFSETQ. There are 15 residues in the CDR3. CDR3 coding DNA: TGCGCCAGCAGCTTGGCGCAGCGGGAGGGTGGCGAGCAGTACTTC. Residues: CASSLAQREGGEQYF.

V is TRBV28 and J is TRBJ2-3, with D possibly being TRBD2 (5 bases). The ends were cut back, 1 base at V and 4 bases at J, with 12 bases in the middle. The germline V gene encodes CDR1 MDHEN and CDR2 SYDVKM. This CDR3 spans 15 amino acids. The chain's CDR3 is CASSLSASSSDTQYF. The CDR3 nucleotides read TGTGCCAGCAGTTTATCCGCTAGCAGTTCAGATACGCAGTATTTT.